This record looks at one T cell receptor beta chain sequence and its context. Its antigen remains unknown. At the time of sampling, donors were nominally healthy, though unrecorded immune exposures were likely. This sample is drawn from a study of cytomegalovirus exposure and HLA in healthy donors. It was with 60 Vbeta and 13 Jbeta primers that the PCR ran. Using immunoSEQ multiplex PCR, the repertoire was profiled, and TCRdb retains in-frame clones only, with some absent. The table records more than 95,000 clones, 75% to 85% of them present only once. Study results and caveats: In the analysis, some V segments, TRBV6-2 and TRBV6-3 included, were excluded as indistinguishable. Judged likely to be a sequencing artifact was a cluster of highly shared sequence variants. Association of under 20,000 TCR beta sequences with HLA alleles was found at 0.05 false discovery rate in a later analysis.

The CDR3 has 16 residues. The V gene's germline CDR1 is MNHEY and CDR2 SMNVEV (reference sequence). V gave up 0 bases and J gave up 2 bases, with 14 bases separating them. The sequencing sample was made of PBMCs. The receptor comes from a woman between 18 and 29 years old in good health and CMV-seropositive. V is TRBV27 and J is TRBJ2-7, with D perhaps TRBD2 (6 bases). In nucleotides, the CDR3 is TGTGCCAGCAGTTTATCGAGGGCTAGCGTCACCTACGAGCAGTACTTC. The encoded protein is CASSLSRASVTYEQYF.